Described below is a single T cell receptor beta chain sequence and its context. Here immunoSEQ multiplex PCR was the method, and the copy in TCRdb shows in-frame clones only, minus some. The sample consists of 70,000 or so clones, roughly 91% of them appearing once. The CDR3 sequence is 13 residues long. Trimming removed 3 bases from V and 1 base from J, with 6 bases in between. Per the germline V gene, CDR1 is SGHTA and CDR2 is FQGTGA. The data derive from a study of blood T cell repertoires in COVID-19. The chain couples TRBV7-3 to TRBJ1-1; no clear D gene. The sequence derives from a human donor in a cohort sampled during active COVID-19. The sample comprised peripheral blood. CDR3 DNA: TGTGCCAGCAGCTTGGCGGGGAACACTGAAGCTTTCTTT. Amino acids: CASSLAGNTEAFF.